Below, 3 T cell receptor beta chains from the same sample are listed, as sequenced in a study of blood T cell repertoires in COVID-19. The repertoire was sequenced with immunoSEQ multiplex PCR; TCRdb's copy has only in-frame clones and lacks some. The sample includes about 230,000 clones, around 85% seen only once; the top ten take 5.1%. The sample consisted of peripheral blood. The source of these receptors is a man aged 45-65 years with COVID-19, enrolled during active disease.

CDR3 DNA: TGTGCCAGCAGCCCTTTAGCCGGCACAGGGGCCTCCTACGAGCAGTACTTC. Amino acids: CASSPLAGTGASYEQYF. The V gene is TRBV5-6, the J gene TRBJ2-7; 7 bases match TRBD1. CDR3 size: 17 residues. The germline CDR1 and CDR2 sequences are SGHDT and YYEEEE. V shed 4 bases and J 0 bases; nucleotides not matched to a gene: 13.

The chain employs TRBV7-8 and TRBJ2-7; D unclear. This CDR3 is built from 11 residues. Trimming cost V 3 bases and J 4 bases, with 4 bases left between them. CDR1 and CDR2 from the germline V gene are SGHVS and FQNEAQ. CDR3 sequence (DNA): TGTGCCAGCAGCTTTTCTTACGAGCAGTACTTC. The encoded protein is CASSFSYEQYF.

This clone was observed a handful of times. V gene TRBV7-3 combines with J gene TRBJ2-1, with 13 bases aligning to TRBD2. This CDR3 is built from 18 residues. After removal of 2 bases from V and 7 bases from J, the junction contained 11 bases not matched to a gene. Germline V lookup: CDR1 SGHTA, CDR2 FQGTGA. Written as DNA, the CDR3 is TGTGCCAGCAGCTTAGGACTAGCGGGGGCCTCAGGAAGTAATGAGCAGTTCTTC. Translated, it gives CASSLGLAGASGSNEQFF. Full variable domain (remainder filled in from reference TRBV7-3 and TRBJ2-1): GAGVSQTPSNKVTEKGKYVELRCDPISGHTALYWYRQSLGQGPEFLIYFQGTGAADDSGLPNDRFFAVRPEGSVSTLKIQRTERGDSAVYLCASSLGLAGASGSNEQFFGPGTRLTVL.